This TCR beta chain was found in a study of T cells in Graves' hyperthyroidism and ophthalmopathy. Study context: Peripheral blood collection took place at initial diagnosis, before any treatment.

General study points: Among clonotypes expanded in thyroid above 0.001, most were also found in blood.

As for this clonotype: What it binds is not known.

Fresh 10 ml peripheral blood yielded PBMCs. From RNA transcripts, TCR beta CDR3 regions were amplified. HTBI primers were the set used in a first-round RT-PCR of the TCR CDR3. TCRdb used MiXCR to reprocess the multiplex PCR reads, holding one entry per CDR3 protein. The table lists about 620,000 distinct CDR3 sequences, under 20% of them singletons, with 3% to 4% in the top ten. The receptor was isolated from a woman in her 30s with Graves' hyperthyroidism. Sequencing was carried out using blood.

CDR3 in DNA: TGTGCCTGGAGTGCTCCGGGACAGGAGATATACGAGCAGTACTTC. Translated: CAWSAPGQEIYEQYF. This sequence joins TRBV30 and TRBJ2-7, with TRBD1 matching 8 bases. Looked up from germline, CDR1 is GTSNPN and CDR2 is SVGIG (reference sequence). This CDR3 is built from 15 residues. J was trimmed by 4 bases and V by 1 base; bases with no gene match: 9.